This T cell receptor (beta chain) was recovered during a study of T cells in Graves' hyperthyroidism and ophthalmopathy. Study-wide points: Blood held most thyroid clonotypes expanded above 0.001 frequency.

This CDR3 is built from 15 residues. V was shortened by 2 bases and J by 5 bases, with 10 bases between the two germline ends. Germline V gives CDR1 SNHLY, CDR2 FYNNEI. This clonotype has just a few counts. Antigen specificity is unknown. TCR beta CDR3 regions were amplified from RNA transcripts. Researchers ran a first-round RT-PCR on the TCR CDR3 using the HTBI primer set. MiXCR was run by TCRdb on the multiplex PCR reads, yielding one entry per CDR3 protein. In the table there are about 290,000 distinct CDR3 sequences, roughly 18% of which are singletons. Every diagnosis used clinical symptoms, serum thyroxine and TRAb, thyroid ultrasound and orbital computed tomography. The PBMCs had their origin in 10 ml of fresh peripheral blood.

The sample comprised blood. The chain combines TRBV2 with TRBJ1-6; the D is unclear. This TCR derives from a man in his fifties or sixties with Graves' ophthalmopathy. The CDR3 reads CASSEKARDNSPLHF. CDR3 bases: TGTGCCAGCAGTGAAAAGGCCCGGGATAATTCACCCCTCCACTTT. Looking up the rest from reference TRBV2 and TRBJ1-6 gives the full variable domain: EPEVTQTPSHQVTQMGQEVILRCVPISNHLYFYWYRQILGQKVEFLVSFYNNEISEKSEIFDDQFSVERPDGSNFTLKIRSTKLEDSAMYFCASSEKARDNSPLHFGNGTRLTVT.